This T cell receptor beta chain was recorded in a study of T cell repertoires in cytomegalovirus infection. Of note for this clonotype: Its antigen is unknown.

One entry per CDR3 protein, called by TCRdb with MiXCR from the reads. The repertoire holds 360,000 or so distinct CDR3 sequences, with about 35% as singletons. This CDR3 contains 14 residues. The J segment lost 9 bases and the V segment lost 5 bases, leaving 9 bases of the junction unmatched. This receptor was identified in a human donor in good health (CMV status not recorded). Some clones in this sample may be carry-over from other donors' samples. The sample here was cultured PBMCs, taken from culture after CMV antigen stimulation. The J gene is TRBJ1-5, the V gene TRBV5-3; 9 bases agree with TRBD1. TRBV5-3 counts as an open reading frame of uncertain function. The CDR3 bases are TGTGCCAGAAGGCATCCGGGACAGGGAATGCCCCAGCATTTT. It yields the protein CARRHPGQGMPQHF.